This T cell receptor (beta chain) comes out of a study of shared T cell receptors in the human thymus. Using immunoSEQ multiplex PCR, the repertoire was profiled, and TCRdb retains in-frame clones only, with some absent. The profile shows roughly 500,000 clones, around 78% of them singletons. Trimming stripped 6 bases from V and 2 bases from J, with 16 bases between. The CDR3 length is 15 residues. Germline CDR1 reads MRHNA; CDR2 reads SNTAGT. These data were also reused for a study on human thymus T cells.

The sample comprised thymocytes. The TCR was taken from a boy in the first two years of life with a congenital heart defect. The chain uses TRBV6-4 and TRBJ1-2; a weak D match, TRBD1 (6 bases). The CDR3 nucleotides are TGTGCCAGCAGACGAGATGAGGGGGGGAACTATGGCTACACCTTC. As protein: CASRRDEGGNYGYTF.